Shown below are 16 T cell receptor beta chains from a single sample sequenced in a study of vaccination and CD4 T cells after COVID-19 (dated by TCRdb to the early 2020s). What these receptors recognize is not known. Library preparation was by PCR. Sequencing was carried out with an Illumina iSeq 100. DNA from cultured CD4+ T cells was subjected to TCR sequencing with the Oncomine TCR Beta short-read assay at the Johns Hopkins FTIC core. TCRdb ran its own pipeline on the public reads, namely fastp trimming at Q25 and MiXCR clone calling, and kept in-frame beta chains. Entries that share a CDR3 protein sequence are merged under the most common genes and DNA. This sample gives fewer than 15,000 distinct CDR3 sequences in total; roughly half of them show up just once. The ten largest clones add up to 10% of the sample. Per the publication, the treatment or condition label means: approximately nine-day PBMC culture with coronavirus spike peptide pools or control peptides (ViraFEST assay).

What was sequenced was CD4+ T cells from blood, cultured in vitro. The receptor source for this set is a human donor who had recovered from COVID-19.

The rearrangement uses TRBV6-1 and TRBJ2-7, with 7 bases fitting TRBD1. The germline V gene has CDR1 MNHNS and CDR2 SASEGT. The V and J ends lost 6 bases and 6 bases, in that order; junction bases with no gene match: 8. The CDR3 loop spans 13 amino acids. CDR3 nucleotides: TGTGCCAGCAGCCCATCCGGACAGGTCGAGCAGTACTTC. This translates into CASSPSGQVEQYF.

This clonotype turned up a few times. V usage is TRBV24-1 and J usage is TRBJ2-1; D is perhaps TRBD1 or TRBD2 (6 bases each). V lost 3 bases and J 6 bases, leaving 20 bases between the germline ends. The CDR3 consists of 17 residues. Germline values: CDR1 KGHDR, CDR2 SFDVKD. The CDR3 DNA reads TGTGCCACCAGTGATCCTACCCTAGGGGGAGGCCTCAATGAGCAGTTCTTC. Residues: CATSDPTLGGGLNEQFF.

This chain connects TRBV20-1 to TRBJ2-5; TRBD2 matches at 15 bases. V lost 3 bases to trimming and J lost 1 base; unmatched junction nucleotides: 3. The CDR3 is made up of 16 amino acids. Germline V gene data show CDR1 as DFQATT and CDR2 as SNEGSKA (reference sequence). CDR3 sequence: CSARGLAGGLQETQYF. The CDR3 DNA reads TGCAGTGCTAGGGGACTAGCGGGAGGTCTCCAAGAGACCCAGTACTTC.

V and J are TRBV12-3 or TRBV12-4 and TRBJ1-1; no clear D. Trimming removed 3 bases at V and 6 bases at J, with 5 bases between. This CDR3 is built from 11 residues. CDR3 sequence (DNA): TGTGCCAGCAGTTTGGGATCTGAAGCTTTCTTT. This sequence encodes CASSLGSEAFF.

CDR3 residues: CASSSQGSVETQYF. The CDR3 DNA follows: TGTGCCAGCAGTTCACAGGGGTCGGTGGAGACCCAGTACTTC. The chain links TRBV28 to TRBJ2-5; 7 positions match TRBD1. Germline loops: CDR1 MDHEN, CDR2 SYDVKM. Germline trimming cut 4 bases from V and 5 bases from J; bases unmatched to any gene: 7. This CDR3 region has 14 residues. Using reference TRBV28 and TRBJ2-5 for the parts outside the CDR3, the full variable domain is DVKVTQSSRYLVKRTGEKVFLECVQDMDHENMFWYRQDPGLGLRLIYFSYDVKMKEKGDIPEGYSVSREKKERFSLILESASTNQTSMYLCASSSQGSVETQYFGPGTRLLVL.

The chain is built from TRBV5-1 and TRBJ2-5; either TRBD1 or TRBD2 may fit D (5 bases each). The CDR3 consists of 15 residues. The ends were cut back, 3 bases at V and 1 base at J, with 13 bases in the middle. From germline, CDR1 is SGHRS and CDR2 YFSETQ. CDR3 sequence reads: CASSWDRDGQETQYF. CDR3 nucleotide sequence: TGCGCCAGCAGCTGGGACCGGGACGGCCAAGAGACCCAGTACTTC. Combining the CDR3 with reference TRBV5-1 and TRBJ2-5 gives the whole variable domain KAGVTQTPRYLIKTRGQQVTLSCSPISGHRSVSWYQQTPGQGLQFLFEYFSETQRNKGNFPGRFSGRQFSNSRSEMNVSTLELGDSALYLCASSWDRDGQETQYFGPGTRLLVL.

CDR3 sequence: CASSSDRTGESTDTQYF. The CDR3 bases are TGTGCCAGCAGTTCCGACAGGACAGGAGAATCCACAGATACGCAGTATTTT. This chain uses TRBV28 with TRBJ2-3; TRBD1 matches at 7 bases. Germline CDR1 MDHEN, CDR2 SYDVKM. The trim removed 4 bases at V and 2 bases at J, leaving 12 bases unmatched. The CDR3 runs 17 residues.

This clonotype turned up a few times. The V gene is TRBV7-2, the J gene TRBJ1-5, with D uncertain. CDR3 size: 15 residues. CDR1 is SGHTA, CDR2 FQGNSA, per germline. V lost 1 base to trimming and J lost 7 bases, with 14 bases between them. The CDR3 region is CASSLDRANKQPQHF. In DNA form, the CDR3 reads TGTGCCAGCAGCTTAGATCGGGCAAACAAACAGCCCCAGCATTTT.

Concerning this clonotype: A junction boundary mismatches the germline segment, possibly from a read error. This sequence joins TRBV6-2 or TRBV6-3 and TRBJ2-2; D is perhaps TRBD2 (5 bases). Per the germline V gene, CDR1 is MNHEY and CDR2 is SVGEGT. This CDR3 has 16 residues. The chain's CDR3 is CASSYSRLIGTGELLF. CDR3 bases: TGTGCCAGCAGTTACTCGAGGCTGATAGGAACCGGGGAGCTGCTTTTT.

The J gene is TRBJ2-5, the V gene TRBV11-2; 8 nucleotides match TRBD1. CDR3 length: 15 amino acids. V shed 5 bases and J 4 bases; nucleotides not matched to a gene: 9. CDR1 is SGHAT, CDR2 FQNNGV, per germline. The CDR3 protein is CASSIRDRRGETQYF. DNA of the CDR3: TGTGCCAGCAGCATCCGGGACAGGAGAGGAGAGACCCAGTACTTC. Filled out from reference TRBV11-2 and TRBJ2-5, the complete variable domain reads EAGVAQSPRYKIIEKRQSVAFWCNPISGHATLYWYQQILGQGPKLLIQFQNNGVVDDSQLPKDRFSAERLKGVDSTLKIQPAKLEDSAVYLCASSIRDRRGETQYFGPGTRLLVL.

CDR3 sequence: CSASLAGGYTF. DNA of the CDR3: TGCAGTGCTAGCCTAGCCGGCGGCTACACCTTC. The V and J genes are TRBV20-1 and TRBJ1-2; D unclear. The V end was cut by 3 bases, the J end by 8 bases, with 10 bases between. CDR1 is DFQATT and CDR2 is SNEGSKA in the germline V gene (reference sequence). The CDR3 has 11 residues.

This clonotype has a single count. The CDR3 nucleotides are TGTGCCAGTAACTATCACTATGGCTACACCTTC. This codes for CASNYHYGYTF. V usage is TRBV19 and J usage is TRBJ1-2; D is unclear. The CDR3 is made up of 11 amino acids. Germline values: CDR1 LNHDA, CDR2 SQIVND (reference sequence). V shed 7 bases and J shed 3 bases, with 6 bases lying between them.

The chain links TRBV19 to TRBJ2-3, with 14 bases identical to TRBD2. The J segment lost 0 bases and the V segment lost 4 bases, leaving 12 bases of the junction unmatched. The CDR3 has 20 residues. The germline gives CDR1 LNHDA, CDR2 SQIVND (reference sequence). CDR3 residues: CASSTLGLAGVGSSTDTQYF. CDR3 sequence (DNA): TGTGCCAGTAGTACCCTGGGACTAGCGGGAGTGGGATCTAGCACAGATACGCAGTATTTT.

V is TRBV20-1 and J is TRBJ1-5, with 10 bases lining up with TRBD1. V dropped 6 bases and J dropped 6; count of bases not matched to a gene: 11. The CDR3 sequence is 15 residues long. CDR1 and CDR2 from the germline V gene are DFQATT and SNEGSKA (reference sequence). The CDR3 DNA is TGCAGTGCAGTCCCTAGGACAGGGGGTTTTCAGCCCCAGCATTTT. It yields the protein CSAVPRTGGFQPQHF.

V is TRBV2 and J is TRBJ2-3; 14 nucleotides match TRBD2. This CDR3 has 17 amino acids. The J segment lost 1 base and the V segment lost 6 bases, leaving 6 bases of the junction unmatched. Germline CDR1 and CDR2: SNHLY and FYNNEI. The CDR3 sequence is CASRGGTSGSGTDTQYF. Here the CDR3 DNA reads TGTGCCAGCAGGGGGGGGACTAGCGGGAGCGGCACAGATACGCAGTATTTT. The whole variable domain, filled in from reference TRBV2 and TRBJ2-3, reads EPEVTQTPSHQVTQMGQEVILRCVPISNHLYFYWYRQILGQKVEFLVSFYNNEISEKSEIFDDQFSVERPDGSNFTLKIRSTKLEDSAMYFCASRGGTSGSGTDTQYFGPGTRLTVL.

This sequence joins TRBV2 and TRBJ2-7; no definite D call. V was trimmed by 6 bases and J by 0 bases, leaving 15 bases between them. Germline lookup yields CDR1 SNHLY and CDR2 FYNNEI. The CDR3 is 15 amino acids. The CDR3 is CASRARQNPSYEQYF. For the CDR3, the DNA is TGTGCCAGCAGAGCCAGACAAAACCCCTCCTACGAGCAGTACTTC.